This T cell receptor (beta chain) originates from a study of cytomegalovirus exposure and HLA in healthy donors. This PCR relied on a set of 60 Vbeta primers and 13 Jbeta primers. Repertoires were generated with immunoSEQ multiplex PCR, while TCRdb's copy carries only in-frame clones and drops some. The sample data list about 130,000 clones. Germline V CDR1 and CDR2: SGDLS, YYNGEE. CDR3 size: 13 residues. V lost 0 bases, J lost 4 bases, and 8 bases lay in between. V is TRBV9 and J is TRBJ2-7; TRBD1 is a possible D gene (5 bases). Source material: PBMCs. The source is a man aged 18 to 30 in good health and CMV-seronegative. This chain's CDR3 is CASSVAAGYEQYF. The CDR3 coding sequence is TGTGCCAGCAGCGTAGCGGCAGGGTACGAGCAGTACTTC. Supplemented by reference TRBV9 and TRBJ2-7, the full variable domain reads DSGVTQTPKHLITATGQRVTLRCSPRSGDLSVYWYQQSLDQGLQFLIQYYNGEERAKGNILERFSAQQFPDLHSELNLSSLELGDSALYFCASSVAAGYEQYFGPGTRLTVT.